A single sample is the source of the 17 T cell receptor beta chains below, sequenced in a study of tumor-infiltrating lymphocytes in primary liver carcinoma. The roughly 17-31 mg bulk tissue piece was not sorted before simultaneous RNA and DNA extraction. Using a constant-region primer together with ProtoScript II reverse transcriptase, TCR beta cDNA was made from 500 to 650 ng of total RNA. Sequencing libraries for TCR beta derived from three nested multiplex PCR rounds that used slightly modified ARM-PCR. Use of TRBV1-TRBV30 forward primers with a C-beta reverse primer characterized the first two PCR rounds, which lasted around 9 cycles each. MiXCR was run by TCRdb on the multiplex PCR reads, yielding one entry per CDR3 protein. The sample lists 75,000 to 80,000 distinct CDR3 sequences, roughly 72% seen once, with less than 30% in the top ten. The specimen sequenced was tumor-adjacent normal liver tissue. The receptors derive from a man aged 40-49 years with primary liver carcinoma and hepatitis B virus infection.

This clonotype was seen once. A read error may produce the germline difference seen at one junction end. The chain couples TRBV6-6 to TRBJ2-2, with 13 bases identical to TRBD2. The CDR3 spans 20 residues. Germline lookup yields CDR1 MNHNY and CDR2 SVGAGI (reference sequence). The CDR3: CASSSLVGLAGPTNTGELFF. CDR3 nucleotide sequence: TGTGCCAGCAGTTCGCTCGTGGGACTAGCGGGGCCAACGAATACCGGGGAGTTGTTTTTT.

This clonotype was seen a handful of times. The rearrangement uses TRBV6-1 and TRBJ2-1; D not resolved. V was cut by 0 bases and J by 4 bases, with 16 bases left in between. This CDR3 has 17 amino acids. Germline lookup yields CDR1 MNHNS and CDR2 SASEGT. The CDR3 sequence: CASSEAQGSFSYNEQFF. Written as DNA, the CDR3 is TGTGCCAGCAGTGAAGCGCAAGGTAGCTTCTCGTACAATGAGCAGTTCTTC.

With respect to this clonotype: One junction end disagrees with the germline gene, perhaps due to a read error. The chain employs TRBV11-2 and TRBJ2-1; maybe TRBD2 (5 bases). This CDR3 contains 14 residues. Germline lookup yields CDR1 SGHAT and CDR2 FQNNGV. CDR3 coding DNA: TGTGCCAGTAGCTCATCTAGCTCCTACAATGAACAGTTCTTC. This codes for CASSSSSSYNEQFF.

V usage is TRBV28 and J usage is TRBJ2-7; 15 positions agree with TRBD2. CDR1 is MDHEN and CDR2 is SYDVKM in the germline V gene. With V trimmed by 3 bases and J by 10 bases, 19 bases remained unmatched. This CDR3 is built from 19 residues. The CDR3, as DNA: TGTGCCAGCAGTTTTTTCGGACTAGCGGGGGGGCGAATCTCCTACGTACAGTACTTC. Protein product: CASSFFGLAGGRISYVQYF.

On this clonotype itself: Germline is not matched at one junction end, which may reflect a read error. The gene calls are TRBV5-5 and TRBJ2-7; perhaps TRBD2 as D (5 bases). The germline gives CDR1 SGHKS, CDR2 YYEKEE (reference sequence). This CDR3 has 16 residues. CDR3 nucleotides: TGTGCCAGCAGTTTGGTTATAGGAGCGGTAGTATGGGAGCAGTACTTC. Amino acid sequence: CASSLVIGAVVWEQYF.

A remark on this clonotype: Since a much larger clone is just one base distant, this may be a read error. This chain connects TRBV29-1 to TRBJ2-7, with D unclear. The CDR3 sequence is 13 residues long. The germline CDR1 and CDR2 sequences are SQVTM and ANQGSEA. V lost 8 bases to trimming and J lost 6 bases, with 20 bases between them. CDR3 in amino acids: CSFRAPANPEQYF. The CDR3 nucleotides read TGCAGCTTCCGTGCGCCAGCTAATCCCGAGCAGTACTTC.

For this clonotype: The junction and the germline gene differ at one end; a read error may be behind it. The V and J genes are TRBV4-1 and TRBJ2-1; TRBD1 is a possible D gene (5 bases). The CDR3 extends over 13 amino acids. Germline V CDR1 and CDR2: MGHRA, YSYEKL. CDR3 bases: TGCGCCAGCAGACAAGCGACAGCCTACGAGCAGTTCTTC. It encodes CASRQATAYEQFF.

With regard to this clonotype: Mismatch with germline at one junction end may stem from a read error. V gene TRBV4-2 combines with J gene TRBJ1-5; TRBD1 matches at 7 bases. The CDR3 spans 18 residues. Germline CDR1 reads LGHNA; CDR2 reads YNFKEQ. CDR3 nucleotides: TGTGCCAGGAGCCGAGAAAAAGGAGGGGGCGTAAGCAATCAGCCCCAGCATTTT. Translating gives CARSREKGGGVSNQPQHF.

This clonotype came up a few times. A single base separates this from a much larger clone, so it may be a read error. The rearrangement uses TRBV4-2 and TRBJ1-4; D is unclear. Germline assignment: CDR1 LGHNA and CDR2 YNFKEQ. Trimming pared 3 bases from V and 6 bases from J, leaving 8 bases between. CDR3 length equals 13 residues. DNA for the CDR3: TGTGCCAGCAGCCAGCCCCACCATGAAAAACTGTTTTTT. Its protein product is CASSQPHHEKLFF.

The table lists this clonotype with a few counts. This may be a read error, as it is one base from a much larger clone. The rearrangement joins TRBV5-1 to TRBJ2-3, with D possibly matching TRBD1 (5 bases). V was pared by 4 bases and J by 3 bases, with 9 bases between. The germline V gene has CDR1 SGHRS and CDR2 YFSETQ. The CDR3 covers 13 residues. This CDR3 reads CASSTDMTDTQYF. In DNA form, the CDR3 reads TGCGCCAGCAGCACGGACATGACAGATACGCAGTATTTT.

In regard to this clonotype: A read error may produce the germline difference seen at one junction end. This chain connects TRBV28 to TRBJ2-1; D may be TRBD1 or TRBD2 (7 bases each). The CDR3 has 14 amino acids. From germline, CDR1 is MDHEN and CDR2 SYDVKM. This CDR3 reads CASSFSRGGDELFF. CDR3 nucleotide sequence: TGTGCTAGCAGTTTTTCCAGGGGGGGGGATGAGCTGTTCTTC.

V gene TRBV20-1 combines with J gene TRBJ1-3, with D maybe TRBD1 (6 bases). This CDR3 has 14 amino acids. Germline values: CDR1 DFQATT, CDR2 SNEGSKA (reference sequence). V was clipped by 5 bases and J by 5 bases, with 16 bases between them. CDR3 nucleotide sequence: TGCAGTGCTGTTGCAGGGGAGGTAAGAAACACCATATATTTT. This codes for CSAVAGEVRNTIYF.

Concerning this clonotype itself: The CDR3 does not close with the conserved phenylalanine or tryptophan, likely indicating a read error. It is unclear where the CDR3 begins or ends on the DNA, so no DNA is shown, and the CDR3 is as TCRdb lists it. V and J are TRBV11-1 and TRBJ2-1; the listed D gene, TRBD2, was not tested against the DNA. The germline V gene has CDR1 SGHAT and CDR2 FQDESV (reference sequence). The CDR3 length equals 15 residues, ends included. The CDR3 is CASSLEASGTGEQFS.

In regard to this clonotype: This may arise from a read error, as a much more abundant clone is one base away. The chain couples TRBV11-2 to TRBJ2-4, with D possibly matching TRBD1 (5 bases). Germline CDR1 reads SGHAT; CDR2 reads FQNNGV. This CDR3 has 20 amino acids. The CDR3 region is CASSLSVSADRSLVKNIQYF. CDR3 DNA: TGTGCCAGCAGCTTGAGTGTGTCGGCAGACAGATCATTAGTCAAAAACATTCAGTATTTC.

With regard to this clonotype: One end of the junction does not line up with germline, which may come from a read error. This chain links TRBV4-2 with TRBJ2-4; TRBD2 is a possible D gene (7 bases). The CDR3 has 16 amino acids. Germline-derived CDR1 and CDR2 are LGHNA and YNFKEQ. The CDR3 DNA sequence: TGTGCCAGCAGCCAAGATGCGGGGGCGCATACAAAATCCCCCATCTTC. Translated, it gives CASSQDAGAHTKSPIF.

CDR3 protein: CASYAEPANYGYTF. CDR3 nucleotide sequence: TGTGCCTCCTATGCGGAGCCAGCTAACTATGGCTACACCTTC. This chain uses TRBV6-6 with TRBJ1-2; D is unclear. Germline CDR1 and CDR2: MNHNY and SVGAGI (reference sequence). V dropped 11 bases and J dropped 0 bases, with 16 bases sitting between them. The CDR3 has 14 amino acids.

On this clonotype itself: In this CDR3 the conserved last residue, phenylalanine or tryptophan, is missing, so a read error is likely. The chain has TRBV4-3 and TRBJ2-7, with D perhaps given as TRBD1 or TRBD2 (5 bases each). Germline values: CDR1 LGHNA, CDR2 YSLEER. The CDR3 consists of 16 residues. CDR3 residues: CASSQDFRRTSDEQYI. DNA for the CDR3: TGCGCCAGTAGCCAAGATTTTAGGAGGACATCGGACGAGCAGTACATC.